This passage covers 23 T cell receptor beta chains from one sample sequenced in a study of blood T cell repertoires in COVID-19. TCRdb's table, derived via immunoSEQ multiplex PCR, lists solely in-frame clones and lacks some. The sample records around 210,000 clones, 70% to 85% being singletons. Sequencing used peripheral blood. The origin of the receptors is an elderly woman with COVID-19, enrolled during active disease.

About this clone: This sample also contains other DNA sequences that code for the same CDR3. The chain has TRBV18 and TRBJ2-3; 8 bases are a match to TRBD2. The CDR3 is 15 residues long. Per germline, CDR1 KGHSH and CDR2 LQKENI. The V and J ends lost 4 bases and 2 bases, in that order; junction bases with no gene match: 5. The chain's CDR3 is CASSLLAGDTDTQYF. CDR3 coding DNA: TGTGCCAGCTCACTGCTAGCGGGTGACACAGATACGCAGTATTTT.

The chain is built from TRBV5-5 and TRBJ1-2, with 8 bases lining up with TRBD1. J was trimmed by 0 bases and V by 3 bases; bases with no gene match: 1. CDR1 is SGHKS and CDR2 is YYEKEE in the germline V gene (reference sequence). There are 14 residues in the CDR3. In nucleotides, the CDR3 is TGTGCCAGCAGCTGGGGACAGGCTAACTATGGCTACACCTTC. Its translation is CASSWGQANYGYTF.

As to this clone: In the same sample, other DNA sequences code for this CDR3. The V and J genes are TRBV12-3 or TRBV12-4 and TRBJ1-5; 9 bases are a match to TRBD1. J was trimmed by 6 bases and V by 5 bases; bases with no gene match: 2. The CDR3 consists of 13 residues. The CDR3 nucleotides are TGTGCCAGCAGTGCGACAGGGGGTCAGCCCCAGCATTTT. It specifies CASSATGGQPQHF.

The gene calls are TRBV6-5 and TRBJ1-1, with unresolved D. V dropped 5 bases and J dropped 0 bases, with 7 bases sitting between them. CDR1 MNHEY and CDR2 SVGAGI come from the germline V gene. CDR3 length: 13 amino acids. CDR3 nucleotide sequence: TGTGCCAGCAGTAGAACAGTGAACACTGAAGCTTTCTTT. Its translation: CASSRTVNTEAFF.

The V call is TRBV5-5, the J call TRBJ2-7; TRBD1 matches at 7 bases. V lost 5 bases and J lost 2; bases outside the gene matches: 7. Germline loops: CDR1 SGHKS, CDR2 YYEKEE (reference sequence). The CDR3 extends over 14 amino acids. CDR3 in DNA: TGTGCCAGCAGAGATCACAGGGGCCCCTACGAGCAGTACTTC. Translation gives CASRDHRGPYEQYF.

The V and J genes are TRBV27 and TRBJ2-7, with TRBD2 as a possible D gene (5 bases). The CDR3 runs 12 residues. Germline V CDR1 and CDR2: MNHEY, SMNVEV (reference sequence). The V and J ends lost 3 bases and 7 bases respectively, with 10 bases between them. CDR3 loop: CASSFATGEQYF. In nucleotides, the CDR3 is TGTGCCAGCAGTTTCGCAACGGGGGAGCAGTACTTC.

The chain is built from TRBV18 and TRBJ1-2; tentatively, D is TRBD1 (5 bases). The germline V and J ends were trimmed by 3 bases and 8 bases, with 13 bases remaining between them. This CDR3 contains 13 residues. CDR1 and CDR2 from the germline V gene are KGHSH and LQKENI. CDR3 DNA sequence: TGTGCCAGCTCACCTGCCAGGGATGGGGGCTACACCTTC. This encodes CASSPARDGGYTF.

This chain uses TRBV5-8 with TRBJ2-1; 8 positions match TRBD2. After removal of 3 bases from V and 7 bases from J, the junction contained 12 bases not matched to a gene. The CDR3 contains 16 residues. Germline V lookup: CDR1 SGHTS, CDR2 YDEGEE. The CDR3 reads CASSSLSGGLGNEQFF. The CDR3 DNA follows: TGTGCCAGCAGCTCGTTAAGCGGGGGCCTCGGAAATGAGCAGTTCTTC.

This clone appeared once. This chain joins TRBV28 and TRBJ1-1, with 7 bases aligning to TRBD1. The CDR3 is 16 amino acids. The J segment lost 1 base and the V segment lost 6 bases, leaving 11 bases of the junction unmatched. CDR1 MDHEN and CDR2 SYDVKM come from the germline V gene. CDR3 sequence reads: CASRTPVGTENTEAFF. The CDR3 bases are TGTGCCAGCAGGACTCCTGTAGGGACAGAGAACACTGAAGCTTTCTTT.

The J gene is TRBJ1-5, the V gene TRBV5-5; tentative D call: TRBD1 (6 bases). The germline V gene has CDR1 SGHKS and CDR2 YYEKEE (reference sequence). The CDR3 consists of 14 residues. Trimming removed 2 bases from V and 5 bases from J, with 11 bases in between. CDR3 in amino acids: CASSFTGPHQPQHF. The DNA of the CDR3 is TGTGCCAGCAGCTTTACAGGGCCCCATCAGCCCCAGCATTTT.

This chain uses TRBV5-4 with TRBJ1-4, with no clear D. The V end lost 1 base, the J end lost 4 bases, and 5 bases lay between the germline ends. The length of the CDR3 is 13 residues. Germline assignment: CDR1 SGHNT and CDR2 YYREEE (reference sequence). The CDR3 bases are TGTGCCAGCAGCTTGTCTCTTAATGAAAAACTGTTTTTT. Its translation: CASSLSLNEKLFF.

The V gene is TRBV5-1, the J gene TRBJ2-2, with D maybe TRBD2 (6 bases). Trimming stripped 3 bases from V and 3 bases from J, with 18 bases between. The germline V gene has CDR1 SGHRS and CDR2 YFSETQ. The CDR3 loop spans 17 amino acids. CDR3 residues: CASSSPRDFSYTGELFF. CDR3 in DNA: TGCGCCAGCAGCTCCCCCCGGGACTTCTCTTACACCGGGGAGCTGTTTTTT.

The chain has TRBV9 and TRBJ2-3; tentatively, D is TRBD2 (5 bases). CDR3 length: 15 amino acids. The V gene lost 0 bases and the J gene lost 1 base, with 9 bases spanning the gap. The germline V gene encodes CDR1 SGDLS and CDR2 YYNGEE. CDR3 nucleotides: TGTGCCAGCAGCGTAGGGTTAGCGCGCACAGATACGCAGTATTTT. Translating it yields CASSVGLARTDTQYF. Supplemented by reference TRBV9 and TRBJ2-3, the full variable domain reads DSGVTQTPKHLITATGQRVTLRCSPRSGDLSVYWYQQSLDQGLQFLIQYYNGEERAKGNILERFSAQQFPDLHSELNLSSLELGDSALYFCASSVGLARTDTQYFGPGTRLTVL.

The chain joins TRBV18 to TRBJ1-1, with TRBD1 identical over 11 bases. Per the germline V gene, CDR1 is KGHSH and CDR2 is LQKENI. The CDR3 contains 17 residues. The trim removed 0 bases at V and 3 bases at J, leaving 6 bases unmatched. The chain's CDR3 is CASSPPSGTGGHTEAFF. The CDR3 nucleotides are TGTGCCAGCTCACCACCCTCTGGGACAGGGGGGCACACTGAAGCTTTCTTT.

V usage is TRBV27 and J usage is TRBJ2-1; 9 nucleotides match TRBD2. Germline assignment: CDR1 MNHEY and CDR2 SMNVEV (reference sequence). V lost 11 bases and J lost 2; bases outside the gene matches: 4. The CDR3 has 13 amino acids. CDR3 amino acids: CAAGLATYNEQFF. The CDR3 DNA reads as TGTGCCGCCGGACTAGCGACCTACAATGAGCAGTTCTTC.

This clone was counted once. The chain recombines TRBV5-4 with TRBJ2-1; a weak D match, TRBD2 (6 bases). The germline CDR1 and CDR2 sequences are SGHNT and YYREEE (reference sequence). The CDR3 length is 14 residues. V lost 2 bases, J lost 1 base, and 7 bases lay in between. The CDR3 nucleotides read TGTGCCAGCAGCTTCGGGGGATCCTACAATGAGCAGTTCTTC. Translated, it gives CASSFGGSYNEQFF.

The chain uses TRBV19 and TRBJ1-1; D unclear. CDR1 is LNHDA, CDR2 SQIVND, per germline (reference sequence). The CDR3 length is 14 residues. The V gene lost 6 bases and the J gene lost 1 base, with 12 bases spanning the gap. The CDR3 coding sequence is TGTGCCAGTAGGCATGCAAACGGGAACACTGAAGCTTTCTTT. Translated: CASRHANGNTEAFF.

The CDR3 DNA is TGTGCCAGCAGCCCACGAAACAGGGGGCAGATCTATGGCTACACCTTC. Translation: CASSPRNRGQIYGYTF. The chain couples TRBV3-1 (or the pseudogene TRBV3-2) to TRBJ1-2; 9 bases match TRBD1. The CDR3 spans 16 residues. V was clipped by 4 bases and J by 4 bases; unmatched bases: 10. Looked up from germline, CDR1 is LGHDT and CDR2 is YNNKEL (reference sequence).

The chain employs TRBV5-5 and TRBJ1-1; TRBD1 might be the D (5 bases). Germline V lookup: CDR1 SGHKS, CDR2 YYEKEE (reference sequence). V gave up 7 bases and J gave up 1 base, with 11 bases separating them. CDR3 size: 13 residues. CDR3 DNA sequence: TGTGCCAGCGGAAGGGGCGCGAACACTGAAGCTTTCTTT. Its protein is CASGRGANTEAFF. Filled out from reference TRBV5-5 and TRBJ1-1, the complete variable domain reads DAGVTQSPTHLIKTRGQQVTLRCSPISGHKSVSWYQQVLGQGPQFIFQYYEKEERGRGNFPDRFSARQFPNYSSELNVNALLLGDSALYLCASGRGANTEAFFGQGTRLTVV.

The CDR3 reads CASRETGQGNSPLHF. CDR3 nucleotides: TGTGCCAGTAGGGAGACCGGACAGGGTAATTCACCCCTCCACTTT. This chain connects TRBV19 to TRBJ1-6; the match to TRBD1 covers 8 bases. The J segment lost 6 bases and the V segment lost 6 bases, leaving 7 bases of the junction unmatched. Germline-derived CDR1 and CDR2 are LNHDA and SQIVND (reference sequence). The CDR3 is made up of 15 amino acids.

This sequence joins TRBV6-1 and TRBJ1-1; no clear D. The length of the CDR3 is 18 residues. Trimming left V 3 bases short and J 4 bases short, with 24 bases between. Germline assignment: CDR1 MNHNS and CDR2 SASEGT. The CDR3 here is CASSDQPVDRGGGTEAFF. The CDR3 nucleotides read TGTGCCAGCAGTGACCAACCTGTCGACCGGGGAGGAGGCACTGAAGCTTTCTTT.

The CDR3 region has the DNA TGCAGTGCTAGTGACGCGGTCAATCAGCCCCAGCATTTT. Amino acid sequence: CSASDAVNQPQHF. This sequence joins TRBV20-1 and TRBJ1-5; D is ambiguous. Germline-derived CDR1 and CDR2 are DFQATT and SNEGSKA (reference sequence). The V end lost 3 bases, the J end lost 3 bases, and 9 bases lay between the germline ends. This CDR3 is 13 amino acids long.

V is TRBV28 and J is TRBJ2-7; TRBD2 might be the D (5 bases). The length of the CDR3 is 12 residues. Germline V gene lookup returns CDR1 MDHEN and CDR2 SYDVKM. Trimming stripped 10 bases from V and 2 bases from J, with 12 bases between. The CDR3 coding sequence is TGTGCCACTCGGGGAGTCACCTACGAGCAGTACTTC. This translates into CATRGVTYEQYF.